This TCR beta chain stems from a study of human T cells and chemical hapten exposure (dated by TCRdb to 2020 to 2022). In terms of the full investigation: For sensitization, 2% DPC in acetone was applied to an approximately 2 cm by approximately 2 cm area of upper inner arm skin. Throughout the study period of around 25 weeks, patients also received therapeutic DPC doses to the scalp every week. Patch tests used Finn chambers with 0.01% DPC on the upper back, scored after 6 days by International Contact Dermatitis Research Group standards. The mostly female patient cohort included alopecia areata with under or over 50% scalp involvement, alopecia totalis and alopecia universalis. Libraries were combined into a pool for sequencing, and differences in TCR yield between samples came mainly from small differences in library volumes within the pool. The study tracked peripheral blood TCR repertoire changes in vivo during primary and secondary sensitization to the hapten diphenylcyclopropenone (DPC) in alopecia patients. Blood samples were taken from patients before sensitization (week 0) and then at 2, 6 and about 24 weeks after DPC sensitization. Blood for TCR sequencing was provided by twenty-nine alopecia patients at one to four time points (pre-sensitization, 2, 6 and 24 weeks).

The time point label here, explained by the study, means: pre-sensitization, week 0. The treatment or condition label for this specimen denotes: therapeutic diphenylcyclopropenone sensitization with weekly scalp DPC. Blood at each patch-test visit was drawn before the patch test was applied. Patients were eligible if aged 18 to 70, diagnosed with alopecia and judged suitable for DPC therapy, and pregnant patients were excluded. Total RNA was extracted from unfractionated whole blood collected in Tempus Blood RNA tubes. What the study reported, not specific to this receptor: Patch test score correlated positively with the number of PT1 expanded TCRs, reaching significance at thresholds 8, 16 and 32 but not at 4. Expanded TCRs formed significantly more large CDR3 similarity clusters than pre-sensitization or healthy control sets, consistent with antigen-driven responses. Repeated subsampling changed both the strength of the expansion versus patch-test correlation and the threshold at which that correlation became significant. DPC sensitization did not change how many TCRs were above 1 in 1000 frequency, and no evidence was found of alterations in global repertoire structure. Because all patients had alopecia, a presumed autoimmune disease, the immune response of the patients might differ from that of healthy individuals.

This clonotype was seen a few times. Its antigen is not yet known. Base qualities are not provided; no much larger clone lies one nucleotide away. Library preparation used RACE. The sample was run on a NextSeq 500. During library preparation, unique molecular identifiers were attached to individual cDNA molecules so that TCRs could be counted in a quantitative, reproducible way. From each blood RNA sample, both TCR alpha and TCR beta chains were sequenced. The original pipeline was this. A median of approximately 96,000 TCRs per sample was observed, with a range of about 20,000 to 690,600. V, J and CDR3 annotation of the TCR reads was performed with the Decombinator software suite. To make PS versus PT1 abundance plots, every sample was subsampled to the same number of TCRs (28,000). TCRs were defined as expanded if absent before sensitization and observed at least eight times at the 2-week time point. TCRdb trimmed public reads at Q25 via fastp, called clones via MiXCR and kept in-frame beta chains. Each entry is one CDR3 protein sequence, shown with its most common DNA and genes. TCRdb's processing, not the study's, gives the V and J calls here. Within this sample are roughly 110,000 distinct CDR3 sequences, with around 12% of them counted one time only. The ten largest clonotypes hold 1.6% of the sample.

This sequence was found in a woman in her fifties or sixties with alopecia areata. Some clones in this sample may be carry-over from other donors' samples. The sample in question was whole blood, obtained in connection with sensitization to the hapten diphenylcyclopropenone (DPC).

The DNA is as follows: TGTGCCAGCAGTTACGACGTCTCGAACACCGGGGAGCTGTTTTTT. Translated, this gives CASSYDVSNTGELFF. The rearranged chain carries TRBV6-2 or TRBV6-3 and TRBJ2-2; a confident D gene designation cannot be given. Counted from cysteine to phenylalanine, this CDR3 has 15 amino acids. Only the CDR3 part of the read is kept: 45 bases, read in frame from the first base. CDR1 MNHEY and CDR2 SVGEGT are derived from the germline V gene. The trim is 2 bases for V and 0 bases for J, with a gap of 7 bases between the germline ends.